The 22 T cell receptor beta chains given below trace back to one sample, sequenced in a study of CD8 T cells in ankylosing spondylitis. MiXCR was run by TCRdb on the 5' RACE reads, yielding one entry per CDR3 protein. Of roughly 200,000 distinct CDR3 sequences detected, around 24% appear once; the ten largest clones hold roughly 6.7%. Sequences were obtained from blood, either unsorted or a sorted T cell fraction (not recorded which). These receptors came from a male donor with ankylosing spondylitis or in good health (not recorded which).

This clonotype was seen ten or more times. The chain has TRBV2 and TRBJ2-3; D may be TRBD1 (7 bases). CDR1 SNHLY and CDR2 FYNNEI come from the germline V gene. The CDR3 consists of 10 residues. The CDR3 region is CAAGGQSQYF. The CDR3 nucleotides are TGTGCAGCAGGGGGGCAATCGCAGTATTTT.

This clonotype was seen ten or more times. The chain links TRBV7-2 to TRBJ2-7, with D hard to call. The CDR3 consists of 11 residues. Between the trimmed V and J ends, which lost 5 bases and 0 bases, there was a span of 2 bases. Germline lookup yields CDR1 SGHTA and CDR2 FQGNSA. The CDR3 loop is CASSVSYEQYF. CDR3 bases: TGTGCCAGCAGCGTCTCCTACGAGCAGTACTTC.

This clonotype was seen only a few times. The genes are TRBV9 and TRBJ2-1; TRBD2 matches 7 bases. V dropped 0 bases and J dropped 1; count of bases not matched to a gene: 1. The germline gives CDR1 SGDLS, CDR2 YYNGEE. The CDR3 has 15 residues. CDR3 bases: TGTGCCAGCAGCGTAGGCGGGAGATCCTACAATGAGCAGTTCTTC. Translating it yields CASSVGGRSYNEQFF. Full variable domain (missing parts from reference TRBV9 and TRBJ2-1): DSGVTQTPKHLITATGQRVTLRCSPRSGDLSVYWYQQSLDQGLQFLIQYYNGEERAKGNILERFSAQQFPDLHSELNLSSLELGDSALYFCASSVGGRSYNEQFFGPGTRLTVL.

This clonotype was seen ten or more times. The genes are TRBV20-1 and TRBJ2-7; D is unclear. V lost 0 bases, J lost 0 bases, and 9 bases lay in between. Germline values: CDR1 DFQATT, CDR2 SNEGSKA (reference sequence). The CDR3 contains 14 residues. The CDR3 loop is CSARDVGSSYEQYF. In DNA form, the CDR3 reads TGCAGTGCTAGAGATGTAGGCAGCTCCTACGAGCAGTACTTC.

The gene calls are TRBV7-2 and TRBJ2-3; D is possibly TRBD2 (6 bases). V shed 5 bases and J shed 7 bases, with 16 bases lying between them. This CDR3 has 14 residues. CDR1 SGHTA and CDR2 FQGNSA come from the germline V gene. As DNA, the CDR3 is TGTGCCAGCAGCCTGGAATCCGGGAGTCATACGCAGTATTTT. Its protein product is CASSLESGSHTQYF.

This clonotype was seen only a few times. The chain employs TRBV5-1 and TRBJ2-3, with D possibly being TRBD2 (6 bases). Trimming shortened V by 6 bases and J by 1 base, and 18 bases separated the two germline ends. Germline lookup yields CDR1 SGHRS and CDR2 YFSETQ. This CDR3 contains 16 residues. CDR3 sequence: CASTLGGRYGTDTQYF. The CDR3 DNA is TGCGCCAGCACCCTGGGGGGTCGATATGGCACAGATACGCAGTATTTT. The variable domain in full, with the rest retrieved from reference TRBV5-1 and TRBJ2-3, is KAGVTQTPRYLIKTRGQQVTLSCSPISGHRSVSWYQQTPGQGLQFLFEYFSETQRNKGNFPGRFSGRQFSNSRSEMNVSTLELGDSALYLCASTLGGRYGTDTQYFGPGTRLTVL.

This clonotype was detected ten times or more. J is TRBJ2-2 and V is TRBV3-1; D call uncertain. Germline CDR1 LGHDT, CDR2 YNNKEL (reference sequence). This CDR3 comprises 14 residues. V dropped 4 bases and J dropped 2 bases, with 8 bases sitting between them. The CDR3 DNA reads as TGTGCCAGCAGCCGATTCGGCAACACCGGGGAGCTGTTTTTT. Its translation: CASSRFGNTGELFF.

The V call is TRBV29-1, the J call TRBJ2-5; D gene unclear. This CDR3 comprises 11 residues. The V and J ends lost 8 bases and 5 bases respectively, with 12 bases between them. Germline V CDR1 and CDR2: SQVTM, ANQGSEA. The CDR3: CSLRRGETQYF. The CDR3 region has the DNA TGCAGCTTACGTAGAGGCGAGACCCAGTACTTC. Using reference TRBV29-1 and TRBJ2-5 for the parts outside the CDR3, the full variable domain is SAVISQKPSRDICQRGTSLTIQCQVDSQVTMMFWYRQQPGQSLTLIATANQGSEATYESGFVIDKFPISRPNLTFSTLTVSNMSPEDSSIYLCSLRRGETQYFGPGTRLLVL.

This clonotype was detected a few times. The V gene is TRBV7-2, the J gene TRBJ2-7; D may be TRBD1 or TRBD2 (5 bases each). Germline-derived CDR1 and CDR2 are SGHTA and FQGNSA. This CDR3 has 14 amino acids. Trimming shortened V by 5 bases and J by 2 bases, and 13 bases separated the two germline ends. DNA for the CDR3: TGTGCCAGCAGCGTTGGGGGACCTACCTACGAGCAGTACTTC. Translation: CASSVGGPTYEQYF.

This clonotype was picked up a small number of times. The gene calls are TRBV11-1 and TRBJ1-1, with D unclear. CDR3 length: 14 amino acids. With 2 bases removed from V and 0 bases from J, the gap between germline ends came to 7 bases. CDR1 SGHAT and CDR2 FQDESV come from the germline V gene (reference sequence). The CDR3 nucleotides are TGTGCCAGCAGCTTATCGTTTGTGAACACTGAAGCTTTCTTT. Encoded protein: CASSLSFVNTEAFF.

The chain employs TRBV7-3 and TRBJ2-1, with 9 bases matching TRBD2. Looked up from germline, CDR1 is SGHTA and CDR2 is FQGTGA. V shed 0 bases, J shed 2 bases, and the junction held 5 bases outside the gene matches. The CDR3 is 17 residues long. In nucleotides, the CDR3 is TGTGCCAGCAGCTTAACTAGCGGGAGCAATCCCTACAATGAGCAGTTCTTC. It translates to CASSLTSGSNPYNEQFF.

This clonotype was seen ten or more times. J is TRBJ2-1 and V is TRBV7-3, with D possibly matching TRBD2 (6 bases). This CDR3 comprises 16 residues. The germline V gene encodes CDR1 SGHTA and CDR2 FQGTGA. The ends were cut back, 2 bases at V and 2 bases at J, with 13 bases in the middle. The CDR3 nucleotides read TGTGCCAGCAGCTTACTTAGCGGCTCTACCTACAATGAGCAGTTCTTC. Its translation: CASSLLSGSTYNEQFF.

This clonotype was detected many times. V usage is TRBV6-1 and J usage is TRBJ1-5, with TRBD1 as a possible D gene (5 bases). Germline-derived CDR1 and CDR2 are MNHNS and SASEGT. The length of the CDR3 is 15 residues. V shed 5 bases and J shed 0 bases, with 11 bases lying between them. In DNA form, the CDR3 reads TGTGCCAGCAGTCTAGGGGTGTATAGCAATCAGCCCCAGCATTTT. Protein product: CASSLGVYSNQPQHF.

This clonotype was seen repeatedly, ten times or more. One end of the junction varies from germline; a read error may be responsible. V gene TRBV2 combines with J gene TRBJ2-1; no definite D call. CDR1 SNHLY and CDR2 FYNNEI come from the germline V gene. The CDR3 is 12 amino acids. The DNA for the CDR3 is TGTGCCAGCAGTGAAAATACTGGAATTTGCGTCTTC. Translated: CASSENTGICVF. Drawing the rest from reference TRBV2 and TRBJ2-1, the complete variable domain is EPEVTQTPSHQVTQMGQEVILRCVPISNHLYFYWYRQILGQKVEFLVSFYNNEISEKSEIFDDQFSVERPDGSNFTLKIRSTKLEDSAMYFCASSENTGICVFGPGTRLTVL.

V and J are TRBV20-1 and TRBJ1-1, with a possible D match to TRBD1 (5 bases). CDR3 length: 15 residues. V was clipped by 5 bases and J by 0 bases, with 16 bases between them. Germline CDR1 reads DFQATT; CDR2 reads SNEGSKA (reference sequence). CDR3 DNA: TGCAGTGCTCCGAGGGAGGGGAACATGAACACTGAAGCTTTCTTT. Amino acid sequence: CSAPREGNMNTEAFF.

This clonotype was observed a few times. J is TRBJ1-1 and V is TRBV20-1; no definite D call. The CDR3 has 12 amino acids. CDR1 is DFQATT and CDR2 is SNEGSKA in the germline V gene (reference sequence). V lost 6 bases and J 5 bases, leaving 13 bases between the germline ends. CDR3 sequence (DNA): TGCAGTGCCAGCCCGGGTACGACTGAAGCTTTCTTT. This sequence encodes CSASPGTTEAFF.

V gene TRBV11-2 combines with J gene TRBJ2-3; the match to TRBD1 covers 7 bases. Losses at the gene ends were 4 bases for V and 3 bases for J; bases not matched to a gene: 7. Germline V gene lookup returns CDR1 SGHAT and CDR2 FQNNGV. This CDR3 is 15 amino acids long. The CDR3 DNA follows: TGTGCCAGCAGCTCGGGACAGCGACAAACAGATACGCAGTATTTT. It codes for CASSSGQRQTDTQYF.

The chain has TRBV5-1 and TRBJ2-5; D is undetermined. Germline lookup yields CDR1 SGHRS and CDR2 YFSETQ. Trimming took 2 bases from V and 5 from J, leaving 13 bases between them. The CDR3 loop spans 14 amino acids. The CDR3 bases are TGCGCCAGCAGCTTCGGGCAGCCCAGGGAGACCCAGTACTTC. Translation gives CASSFGQPRETQYF.

This clonotype was seen repeatedly, ten times or more. V is TRBV10-3 and J is TRBJ2-5; perhaps TRBD2 as D (5 bases). CDR1 and CDR2 from the germline V gene are ENHRY and SYGVKD. The germline V and J ends were trimmed by 6 bases and 1 base, with 12 bases remaining between them. This CDR3 region has 14 residues. The CDR3 region has the DNA TGTGCCATCAGAGCGGTTAAGTCCCAAGAGACCCAGTACTTC. Translation gives CAIRAVKSQETQYF.

This chain joins TRBV3-1 and TRBJ1-6, with 7 bases lining up with TRBD1. The germline V gene has CDR1 LGHDT and CDR2 YNNKEL (reference sequence). Germline trimming cut 5 bases from V and 0 bases from J; bases unmatched to any gene: 10. There are 18 residues in the CDR3. The CDR3 sequence is CASSSGQTRISYNSPLHF. In DNA form, the CDR3 reads TGTGCCAGCAGCTCGGGACAGACTCGAATCTCCTATAATTCACCCCTCCACTTT.

This clonotype was observed a few times. The chain uses TRBV20-1 and TRBJ2-3; 9 nucleotides match TRBD2. V lost 6 bases, J lost 9 bases, and 13 bases stayed unmatched. The CDR3 runs to 14 residues. Germline CDR1 is DFQATT and CDR2 is SNEGSKA (reference sequence). The CDR3 reads CSAGGSAGGVTQYF. DNA of the CDR3: TGCAGTGCCGGAGGTTCGGCGGGAGGGGTGACGCAGTATTTT.

This clonotype was seen at least ten times. The chain combines TRBV5-1 with TRBJ2-7, with 10 bases matching TRBD2. The CDR3 runs to 16 residues. The V gene's germline CDR1 is SGHRS and CDR2 YFSETQ. With V trimmed by 0 bases and J by 5 bases, 8 bases remained unmatched. In DNA form, the CDR3 reads TGCGCCAGCAGCTTGGGGCTACCTAGCGGGAGAGACGAGCAGTACTTC. It codes for CASSLGLPSGRDEQYF.